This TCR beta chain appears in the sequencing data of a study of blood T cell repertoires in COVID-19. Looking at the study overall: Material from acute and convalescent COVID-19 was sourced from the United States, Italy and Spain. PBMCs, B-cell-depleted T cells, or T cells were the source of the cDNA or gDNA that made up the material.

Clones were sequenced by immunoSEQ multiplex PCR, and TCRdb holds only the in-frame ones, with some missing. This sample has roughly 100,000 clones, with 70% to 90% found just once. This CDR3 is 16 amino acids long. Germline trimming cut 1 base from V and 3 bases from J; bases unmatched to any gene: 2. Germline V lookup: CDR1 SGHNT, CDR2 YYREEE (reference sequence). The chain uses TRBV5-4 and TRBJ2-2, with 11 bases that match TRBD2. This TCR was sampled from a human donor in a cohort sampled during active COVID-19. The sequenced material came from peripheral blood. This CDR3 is CASSLILAGDTGELFF. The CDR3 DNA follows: TGTGCCAGCAGCTTGATACTAGCGGGGGACACCGGGGAGCTGTTTTTT.